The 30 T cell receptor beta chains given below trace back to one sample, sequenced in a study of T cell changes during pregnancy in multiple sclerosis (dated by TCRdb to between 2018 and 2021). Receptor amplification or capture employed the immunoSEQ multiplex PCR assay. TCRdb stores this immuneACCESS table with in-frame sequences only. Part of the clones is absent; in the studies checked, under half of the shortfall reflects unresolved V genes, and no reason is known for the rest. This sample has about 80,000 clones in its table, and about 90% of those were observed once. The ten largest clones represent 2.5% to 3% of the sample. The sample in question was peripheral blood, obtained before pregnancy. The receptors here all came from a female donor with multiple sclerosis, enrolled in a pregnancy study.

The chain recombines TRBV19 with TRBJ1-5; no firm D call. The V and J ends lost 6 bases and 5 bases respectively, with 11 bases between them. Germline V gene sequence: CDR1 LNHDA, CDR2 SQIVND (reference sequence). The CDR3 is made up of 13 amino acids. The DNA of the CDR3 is TGTGCCAGTAGCGGATCTCGGGATCAGCCCCAGCATTTT. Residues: CASSGSRDQPQHF.

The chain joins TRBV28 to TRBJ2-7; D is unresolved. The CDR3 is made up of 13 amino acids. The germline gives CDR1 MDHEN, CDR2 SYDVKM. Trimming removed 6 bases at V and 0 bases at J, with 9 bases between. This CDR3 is CASSFGYSYEQYF. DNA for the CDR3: TGTGCCAGCAGCTTCGGGTACTCCTACGAGCAGTACTTC.

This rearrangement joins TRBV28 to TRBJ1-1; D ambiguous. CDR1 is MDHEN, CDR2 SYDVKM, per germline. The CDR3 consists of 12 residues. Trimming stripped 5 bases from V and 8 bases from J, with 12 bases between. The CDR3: CASSDPGLEAFF. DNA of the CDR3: TGTGCCAGCAGTGACCCGGGGTTGGAAGCTTTCTTT.

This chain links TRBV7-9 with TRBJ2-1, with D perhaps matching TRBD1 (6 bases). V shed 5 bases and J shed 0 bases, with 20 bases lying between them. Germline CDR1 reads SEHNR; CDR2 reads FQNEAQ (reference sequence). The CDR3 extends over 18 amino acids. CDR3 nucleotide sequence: TGTGCCAGCAGCCCAAAAATAGGACAGCTAAGCTCCTACAATGAGCAGTTCTTC. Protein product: CASSPKIGQLSSYNEQFF.

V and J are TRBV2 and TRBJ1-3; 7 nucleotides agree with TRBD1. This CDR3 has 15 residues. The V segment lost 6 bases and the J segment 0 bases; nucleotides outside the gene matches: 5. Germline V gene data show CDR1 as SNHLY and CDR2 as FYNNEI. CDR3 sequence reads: CASSRDSRSGNTIYF. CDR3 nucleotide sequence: TGTGCCAGCAGCCGGGACAGCCGCTCTGGAAACACCATATATTTT.

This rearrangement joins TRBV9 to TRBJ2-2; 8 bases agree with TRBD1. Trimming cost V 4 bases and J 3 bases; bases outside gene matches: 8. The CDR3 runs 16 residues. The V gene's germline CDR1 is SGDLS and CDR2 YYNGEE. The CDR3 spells CASSHRWGQDTGELFF. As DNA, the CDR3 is TGTGCCAGCAGCCACCGGTGGGGACAGGACACCGGGGAGCTGTTTTTT.

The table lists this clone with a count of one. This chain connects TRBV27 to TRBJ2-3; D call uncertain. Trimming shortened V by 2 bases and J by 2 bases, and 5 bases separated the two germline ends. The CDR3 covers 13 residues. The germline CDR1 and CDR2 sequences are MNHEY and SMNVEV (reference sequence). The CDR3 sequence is CASSLVYTDTQYF. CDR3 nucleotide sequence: TGTGCCAGCAGTTTAGTCTACACAGATACGCAGTATTTT.

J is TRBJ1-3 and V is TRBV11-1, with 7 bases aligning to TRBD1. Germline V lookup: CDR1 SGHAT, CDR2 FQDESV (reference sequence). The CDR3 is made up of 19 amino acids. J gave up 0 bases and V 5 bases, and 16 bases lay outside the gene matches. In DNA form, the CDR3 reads TGTGCCAGCAGCCCAACCGGGAGTGGACAGGCCTACTCTGGAAACACCATATATTTT. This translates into CASSPTGSGQAYSGNTIYF.

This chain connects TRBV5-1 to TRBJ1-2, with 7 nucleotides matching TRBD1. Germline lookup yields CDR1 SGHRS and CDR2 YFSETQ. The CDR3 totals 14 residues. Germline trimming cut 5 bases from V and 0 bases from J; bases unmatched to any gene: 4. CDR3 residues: CASRADRANYGYTF. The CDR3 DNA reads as TGCGCCAGCAGAGCAGACAGGGCTAACTATGGCTACACCTTC.

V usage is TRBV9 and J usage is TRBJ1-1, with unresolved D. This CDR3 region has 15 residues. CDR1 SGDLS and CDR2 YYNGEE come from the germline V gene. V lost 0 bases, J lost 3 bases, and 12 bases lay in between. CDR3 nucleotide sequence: TGTGCCAGCAGCGTAGGTCCGGGTATCGACACTGAAGCTTTCTTT. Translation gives CASSVGPGIDTEAFF.

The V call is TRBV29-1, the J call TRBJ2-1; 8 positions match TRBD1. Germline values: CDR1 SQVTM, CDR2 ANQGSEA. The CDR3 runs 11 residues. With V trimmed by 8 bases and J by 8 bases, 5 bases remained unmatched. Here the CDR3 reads CSSGQGYEQFF. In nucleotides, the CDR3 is TGCAGCTCTGGACAGGGTTATGAGCAGTTCTTC.

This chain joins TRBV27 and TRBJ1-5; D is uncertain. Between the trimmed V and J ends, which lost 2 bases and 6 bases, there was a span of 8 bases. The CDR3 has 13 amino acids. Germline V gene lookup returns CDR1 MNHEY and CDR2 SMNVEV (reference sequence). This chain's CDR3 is CASSLRERQPQHF. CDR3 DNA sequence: TGTGCCAGCAGTTTACGGGAACGTCAGCCCCAGCATTTT.

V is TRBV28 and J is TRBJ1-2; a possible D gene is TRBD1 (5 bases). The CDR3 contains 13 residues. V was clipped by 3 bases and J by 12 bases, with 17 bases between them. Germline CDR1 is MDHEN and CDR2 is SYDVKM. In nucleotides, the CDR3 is TGTGCCAGCAGTTTCGACAGATTCCAGTCTGACACCTTC. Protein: CASSFDRFQSDTF.

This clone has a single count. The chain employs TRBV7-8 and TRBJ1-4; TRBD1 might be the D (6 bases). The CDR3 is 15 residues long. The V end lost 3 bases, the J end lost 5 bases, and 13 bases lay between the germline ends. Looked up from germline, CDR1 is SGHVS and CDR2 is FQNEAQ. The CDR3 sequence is CASSLSRGGNEKLFF. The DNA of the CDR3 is TGTGCCAGCAGCTTGAGCAGGGGAGGGAATGAAAAACTGTTTTTT.

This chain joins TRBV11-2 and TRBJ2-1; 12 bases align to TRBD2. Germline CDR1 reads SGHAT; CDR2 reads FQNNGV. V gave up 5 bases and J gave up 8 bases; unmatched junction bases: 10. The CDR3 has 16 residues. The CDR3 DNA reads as TGTGCCAGCAGCCTACTGACTAGCGGGAGCGTGGATGAGCAGTTCTTC. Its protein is CASSLLTSGSVDEQFF.

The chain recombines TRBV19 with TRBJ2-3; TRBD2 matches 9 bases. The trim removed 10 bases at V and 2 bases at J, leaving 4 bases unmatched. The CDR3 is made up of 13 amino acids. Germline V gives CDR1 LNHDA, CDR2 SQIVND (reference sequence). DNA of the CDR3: TGTGCCACCCGACTAGCGGACACAGATACGCAGTATTTT. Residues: CATRLADTDTQYF.

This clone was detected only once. CDR3 protein: CASSPDSRISYNEQFF. CDR3 DNA sequence: TGTGCCAGCAGCCCGGACTCCCGAATCTCCTACAATGAGCAGTTCTTC. This sequence joins TRBV7-2 and TRBJ2-1; D perhaps matches TRBD2 (5 bases). V dropped 5 bases and J dropped 0 bases, with 14 bases sitting between them. The CDR3 has 16 residues. Germline loops: CDR1 SGHTA, CDR2 FQGNSA.

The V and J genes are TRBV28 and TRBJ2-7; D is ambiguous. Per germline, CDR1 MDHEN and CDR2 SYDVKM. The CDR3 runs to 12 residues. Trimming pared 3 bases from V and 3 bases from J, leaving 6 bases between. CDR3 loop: CASSFNFYEQYF. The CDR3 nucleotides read TGTGCCAGCAGTTTCAACTTCTACGAGCAGTACTTC.

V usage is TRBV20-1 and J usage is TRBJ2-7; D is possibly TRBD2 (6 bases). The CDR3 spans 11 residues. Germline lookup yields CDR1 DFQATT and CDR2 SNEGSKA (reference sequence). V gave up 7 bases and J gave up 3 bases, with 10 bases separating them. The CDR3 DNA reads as TGCAGTGGATGGGGGGTCTACGAGCAGTACTTC. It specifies CSGWGVYEQYF.

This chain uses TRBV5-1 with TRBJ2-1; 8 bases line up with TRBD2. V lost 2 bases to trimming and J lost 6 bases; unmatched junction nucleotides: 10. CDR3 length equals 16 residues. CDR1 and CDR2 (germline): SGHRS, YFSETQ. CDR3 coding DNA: TGCGCCAGCAGCTTTGGGGGACTAGTGCCTGTCAATGAGCAGTTCTTC. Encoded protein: CASSFGGLVPVNEQFF.

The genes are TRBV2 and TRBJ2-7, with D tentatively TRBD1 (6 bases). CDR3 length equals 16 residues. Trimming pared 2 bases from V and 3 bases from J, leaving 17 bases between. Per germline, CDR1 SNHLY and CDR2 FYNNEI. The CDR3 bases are TGTGCCAGCAGTGAACGACAGGACCTGGGCGTCTACGAGCAGTACTTC. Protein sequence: CASSERQDLGVYEQYF.

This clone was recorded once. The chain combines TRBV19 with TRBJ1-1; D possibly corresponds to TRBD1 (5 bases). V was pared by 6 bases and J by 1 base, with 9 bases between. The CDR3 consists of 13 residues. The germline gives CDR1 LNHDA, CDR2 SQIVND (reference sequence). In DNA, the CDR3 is TGTGCCAGTAGGCAGGGAGGGAACACTGAAGCTTTCTTT. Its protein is CASRQGGNTEAFF.

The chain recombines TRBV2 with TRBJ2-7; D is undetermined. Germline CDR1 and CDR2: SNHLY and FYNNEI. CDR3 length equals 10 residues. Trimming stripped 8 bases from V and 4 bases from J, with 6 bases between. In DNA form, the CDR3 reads TGTGCCAGCGCGTGGTACGAGCAGTACTTC. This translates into CASAWYEQYF.

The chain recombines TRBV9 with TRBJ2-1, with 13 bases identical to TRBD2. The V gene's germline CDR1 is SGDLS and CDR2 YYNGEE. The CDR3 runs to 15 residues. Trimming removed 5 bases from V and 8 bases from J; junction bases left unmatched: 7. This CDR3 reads CASSWTSGSGDEQFF. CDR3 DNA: TGTGCCAGCAGTTGGACTAGCGGGAGTGGCGATGAGCAGTTCTTC.

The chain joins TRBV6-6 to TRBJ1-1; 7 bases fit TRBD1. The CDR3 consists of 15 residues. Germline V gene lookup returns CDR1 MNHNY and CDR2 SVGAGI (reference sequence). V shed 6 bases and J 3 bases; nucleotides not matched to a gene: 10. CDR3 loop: CASRTQGQPDTEAFF. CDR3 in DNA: TGTGCCAGCAGGACCCAGGGACAGCCAGACACTGAAGCTTTCTTT.

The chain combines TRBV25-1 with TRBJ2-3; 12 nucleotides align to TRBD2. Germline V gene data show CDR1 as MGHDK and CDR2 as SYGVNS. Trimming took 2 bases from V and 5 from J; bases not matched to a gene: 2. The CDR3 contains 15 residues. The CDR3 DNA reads TGTGCCAGCAGTGAAGGACTAGCGGGACGAGATACGCAGTATTTT. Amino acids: CASSEGLAGRDTQYF.

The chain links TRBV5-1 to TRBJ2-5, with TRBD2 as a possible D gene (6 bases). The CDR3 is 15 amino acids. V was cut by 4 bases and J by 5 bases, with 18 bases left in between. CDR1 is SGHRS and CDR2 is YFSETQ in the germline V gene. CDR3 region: CASSPAVGGEETQYF. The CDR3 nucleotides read TGCGCCAGCAGCCCCGCTGTCGGGGGTGAGGAGACCCAGTACTTC.

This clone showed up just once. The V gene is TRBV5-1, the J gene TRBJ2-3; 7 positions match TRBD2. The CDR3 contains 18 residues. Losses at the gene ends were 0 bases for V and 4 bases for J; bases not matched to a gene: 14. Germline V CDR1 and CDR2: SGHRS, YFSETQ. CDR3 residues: CASSLGVSGSGTPDTQYF. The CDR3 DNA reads TGCGCCAGCAGCTTGGGAGTATCAGGGAGCGGGACCCCAGATACGCAGTATTTT.

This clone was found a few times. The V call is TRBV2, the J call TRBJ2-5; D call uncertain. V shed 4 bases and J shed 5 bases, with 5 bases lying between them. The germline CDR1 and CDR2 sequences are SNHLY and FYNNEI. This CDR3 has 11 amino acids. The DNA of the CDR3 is TGTGCCAGCAGTGCTCCGGAGACCCAGTACTTC. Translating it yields CASSAPETQYF. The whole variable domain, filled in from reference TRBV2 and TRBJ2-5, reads EPEVTQTPSHQVTQMGQEVILRCVPISNHLYFYWYRQILGQKVEFLVSFYNNEISEKSEIFDDQFSVERPDGSNFTLKIRSTKLEDSAMYFCASSAPETQYFGPGTRLLVL.

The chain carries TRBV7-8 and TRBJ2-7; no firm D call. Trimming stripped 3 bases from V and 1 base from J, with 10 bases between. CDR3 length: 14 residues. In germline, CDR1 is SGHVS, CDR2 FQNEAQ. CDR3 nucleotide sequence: TGTGCCAGCAGCTTGGTCTCCCTATCCTACGAGCAGTACTTC. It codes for CASSLVSLSYEQYF.